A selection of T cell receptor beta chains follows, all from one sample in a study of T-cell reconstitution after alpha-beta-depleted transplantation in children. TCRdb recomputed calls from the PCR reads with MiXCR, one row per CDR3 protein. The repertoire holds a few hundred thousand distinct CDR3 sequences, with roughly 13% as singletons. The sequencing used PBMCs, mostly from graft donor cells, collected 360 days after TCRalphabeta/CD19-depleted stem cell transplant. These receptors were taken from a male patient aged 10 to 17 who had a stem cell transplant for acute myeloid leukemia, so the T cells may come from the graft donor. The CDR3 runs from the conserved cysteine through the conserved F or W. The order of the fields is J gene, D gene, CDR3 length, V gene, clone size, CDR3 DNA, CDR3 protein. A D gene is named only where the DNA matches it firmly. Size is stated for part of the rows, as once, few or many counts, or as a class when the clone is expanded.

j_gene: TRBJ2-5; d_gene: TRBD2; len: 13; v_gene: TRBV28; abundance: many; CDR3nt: TGTGCCAGCAGTTCGGGACTAGACGAGACCCAGTACTTC; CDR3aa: CASSSGLDETQYF
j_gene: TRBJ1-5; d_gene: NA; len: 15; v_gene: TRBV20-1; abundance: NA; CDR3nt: TGCAGTGCTAGAGAGGGGGCAATTGCGAATCAGCCCCAGCATTTT; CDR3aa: CSAREGAIANQPQHF
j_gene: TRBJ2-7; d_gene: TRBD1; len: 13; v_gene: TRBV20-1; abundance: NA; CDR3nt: TGCAGTGCTAGGAAGGACAGGGCCTACGAGCAGTACTTC; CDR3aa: CSARKDRAYEQYF
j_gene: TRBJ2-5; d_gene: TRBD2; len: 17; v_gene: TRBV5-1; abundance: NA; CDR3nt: TGCGCCAGCAGCGGGGGACTAGCGGGAGAGTTACAAGAGACCCAGTACTTC; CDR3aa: CASSGGLAGELQETQYF
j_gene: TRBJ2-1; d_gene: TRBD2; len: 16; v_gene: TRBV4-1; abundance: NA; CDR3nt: TGCGCCAGCAGCACCCAACTAGCGGAGAGGGGCAATGAGCAGTTCTTC; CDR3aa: CASSTQLAERGNEQFF
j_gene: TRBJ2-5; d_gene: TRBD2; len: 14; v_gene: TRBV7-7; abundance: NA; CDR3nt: TGTGCTAGCAGCTTTAGCGGGATCGGTGAGACCCAGTACTTC; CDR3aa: CASSFSGIGETQYF
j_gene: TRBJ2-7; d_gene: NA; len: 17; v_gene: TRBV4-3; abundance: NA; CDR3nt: TGCGCCAGCAGCCAAGATGTTTCGGGAGAGATCGCCTACGAGCAGTACTTC; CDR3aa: CASSQDVSGEIAYEQYF
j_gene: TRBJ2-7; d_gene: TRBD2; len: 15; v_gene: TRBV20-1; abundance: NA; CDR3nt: TGCAGTGCCCCTGGGACTAGCGGGAGCTCCTACGAGCAGTACTTC; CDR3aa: CSAPGTSGSSYEQYF
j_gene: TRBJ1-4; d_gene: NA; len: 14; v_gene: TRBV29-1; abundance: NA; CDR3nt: TGCAGCGTTGCTAAATCCAGGGTGGATGAAAAACTGTTTTTT; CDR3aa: CSVAKSRVDEKLFF
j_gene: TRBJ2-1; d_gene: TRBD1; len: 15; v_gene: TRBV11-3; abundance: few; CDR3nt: TGTGCCAGCAGCTTAACCGGACAGGGGGGTAATGAGCAGTTCTTC; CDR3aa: CASSLTGQGGNEQFF
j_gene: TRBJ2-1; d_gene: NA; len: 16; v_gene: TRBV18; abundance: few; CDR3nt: TGTGCCAGCTCACCACTAGCGGAGCCTCCCTACAATGAGCAGTTCTTC; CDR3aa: CASSPLAEPPYNEQFF
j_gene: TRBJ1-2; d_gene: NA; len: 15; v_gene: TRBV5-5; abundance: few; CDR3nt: TGTGCCAGCAGCTTGGTATCCTCTCTCTCCTATGGCTACACCTTC; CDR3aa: CASSLVSSLSYGYTF
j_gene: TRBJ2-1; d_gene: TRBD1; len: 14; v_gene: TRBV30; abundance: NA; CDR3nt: TGTGCCTGGAGTACAGGGGGGTACTACAATGAGCAGTTCTTC; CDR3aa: CAWSTGGYYNEQFF
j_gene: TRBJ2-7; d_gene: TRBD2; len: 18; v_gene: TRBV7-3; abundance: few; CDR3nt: TGTGCCAGCAGCTCAGTAGGAGGGACTAGCGGGGGATCCTACGAGCAGTACTTC; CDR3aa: CASSSVGGTSGGSYEQYF
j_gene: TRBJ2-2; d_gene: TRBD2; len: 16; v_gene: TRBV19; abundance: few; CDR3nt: TGTGCCAGTACCTTGACCGTAGCGGGGTACACCGGGGAGCTGTTTTTT; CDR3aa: CASTLTVAGYTGELFF
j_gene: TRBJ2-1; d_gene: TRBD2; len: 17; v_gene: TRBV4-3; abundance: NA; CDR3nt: TGCGCCAGCAGCCAAGGGACGGGACTAGTGATCCACAATGAGCAGTTCTTC; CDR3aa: CASSQGTGLVIHNEQFF
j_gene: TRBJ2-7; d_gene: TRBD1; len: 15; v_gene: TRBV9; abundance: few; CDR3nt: TGTGCCAGCAGCGTAGGGACAGGGCCTTCCTACGAGCAGTACTTC; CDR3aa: CASSVGTGPSYEQYF
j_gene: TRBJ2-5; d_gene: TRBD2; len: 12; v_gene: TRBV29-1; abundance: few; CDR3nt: TGCAGCCTGCAGGCGGGGGTAGAGACCCAGTACTTC; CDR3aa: CSLQAGVETQYF
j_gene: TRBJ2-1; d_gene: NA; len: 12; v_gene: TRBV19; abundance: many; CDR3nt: TGTGCCAGTAGAGGGGACTACAATGAGCAGTTCTTC; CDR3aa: CASRGDYNEQFF
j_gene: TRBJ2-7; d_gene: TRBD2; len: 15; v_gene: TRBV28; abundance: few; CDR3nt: TGTGCCAGCAGGACTAGCGGGAGGGCGTTCTACGAGCAGTACTTC; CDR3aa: CASRTSGRAFYEQYF
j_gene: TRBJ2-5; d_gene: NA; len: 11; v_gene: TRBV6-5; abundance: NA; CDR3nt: TGTGCCAGCAGGTTCTATATGACCCAGTACTTC; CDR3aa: CASRFYMTQYF
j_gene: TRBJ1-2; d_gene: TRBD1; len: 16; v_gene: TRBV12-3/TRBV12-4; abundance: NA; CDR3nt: TGTGCCAGCAGTGCGGGGGACAGGGTAGCTAACTATGGCTACACCTTC; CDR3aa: CASSAGDRVANYGYTF
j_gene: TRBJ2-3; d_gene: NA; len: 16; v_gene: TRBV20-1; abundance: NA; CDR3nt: TGCAGTACCTTGGGGCCGTCCGGATGGGACACAGATACGCAGTATTTT; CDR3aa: CSTLGPSGWDTDTQYF
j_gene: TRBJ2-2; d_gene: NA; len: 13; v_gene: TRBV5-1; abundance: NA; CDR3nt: TGCGCCAGCAGCTTCACCCTAACCGGGGAGCTGTTTTTT; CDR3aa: CASSFTLTGELFF
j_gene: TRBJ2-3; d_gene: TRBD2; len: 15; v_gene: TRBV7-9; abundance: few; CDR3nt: TGTGCCAGCAACGTAGCGGGAGGAGCTGCAGATACGCAGTATTTT; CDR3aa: CASNVAGGAADTQYF
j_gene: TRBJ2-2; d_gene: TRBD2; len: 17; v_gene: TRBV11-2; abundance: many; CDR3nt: TGTGCCAGCAGCTTAGACCCGGGACTAGCCCGTCGGGGGGAGCTGTTTTTT; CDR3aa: CASSLDPGLARRGELFF
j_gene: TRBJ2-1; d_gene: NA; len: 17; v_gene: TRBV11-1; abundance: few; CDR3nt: TGTGCCAGCAGCTTACCTTTACGGGCTACCCTCTACAATGAGCAGTTCTTC; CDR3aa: CASSLPLRATLYNEQFF
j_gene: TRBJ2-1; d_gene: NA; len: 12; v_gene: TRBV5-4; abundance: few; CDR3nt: TGTGCAACAGTAAGTTTGTACAATGAGCAGTTCTTC; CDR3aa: CATVSLYNEQFF
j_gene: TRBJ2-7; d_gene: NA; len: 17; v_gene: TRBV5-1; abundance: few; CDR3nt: TGCGCCAGCAGCTTGGCTCGGACCACCTTGCTTTCCTACGAGCAGTACTTC; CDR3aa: CASSLARTTLLSYEQYF
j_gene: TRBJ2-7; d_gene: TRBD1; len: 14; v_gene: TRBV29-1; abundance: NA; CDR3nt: TGCAGCGTTGAATTACAGGGGTCAACCTACGAGCAGTACTTC; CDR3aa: CSVELQGSTYEQYF
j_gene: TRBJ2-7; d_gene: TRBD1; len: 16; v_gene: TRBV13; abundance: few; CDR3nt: TGTGCCAGCAGCCCCGGGACAGGGGGTAAGGCCTACGAGCAGTACTTC; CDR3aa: CASSPGTGGKAYEQYF
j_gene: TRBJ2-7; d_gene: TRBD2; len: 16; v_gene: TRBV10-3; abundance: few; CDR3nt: TGTGCCATCAGTGAGTCGAGGACTAGCGGACCCTACGAGCAGTACTTC; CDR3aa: CAISESRTSGPYEQYF
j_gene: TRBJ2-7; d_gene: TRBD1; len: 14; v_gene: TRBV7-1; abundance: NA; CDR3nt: TGTGCCAGGGGCCCCGCGGGACAGGGCTACGAGCAGTACTTC; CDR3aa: CARGPAGQGYEQYF
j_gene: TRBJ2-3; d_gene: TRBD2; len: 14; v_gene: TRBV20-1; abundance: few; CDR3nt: TGCAGTGCTCCCCGGACTAGCTCCCCAGATACGCAGTATTTT; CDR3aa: CSAPRTSSPDTQYF
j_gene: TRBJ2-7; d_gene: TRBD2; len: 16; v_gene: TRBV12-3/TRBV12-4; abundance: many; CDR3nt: TGTGCCAGCAGTTTAAAGGCCCTAGCGGGAGTGGGAGAGCAGTACTTC; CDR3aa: CASSLKALAGVGEQYF
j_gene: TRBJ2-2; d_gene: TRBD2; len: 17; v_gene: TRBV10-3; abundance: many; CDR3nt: TGTGCCATTGCGGGACTAGCGGGAGGCGAGAGCACCGGGGAGCTGTTTTTT; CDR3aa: CAIAGLAGGESTGELFF
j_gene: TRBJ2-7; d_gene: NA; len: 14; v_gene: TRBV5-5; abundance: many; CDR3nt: TGTGCCAGCAGCCCCGCCCTCCTAGGCTACGAGCAGTACTTC; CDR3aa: CASSPALLGYEQYF
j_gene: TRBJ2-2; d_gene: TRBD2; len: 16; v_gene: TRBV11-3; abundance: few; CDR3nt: TGTGCCAGCAGCTTAGGACTAGCGTCGAACACCGGGGAGCTGTTTTTT; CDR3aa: CASSLGLASNTGELFF
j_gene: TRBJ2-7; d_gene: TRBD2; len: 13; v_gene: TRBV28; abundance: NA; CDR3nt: TGTGCCAGCACTCGGGGGGAGAGCTACGAGCAGTACTTC; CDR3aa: CASTRGESYEQYF
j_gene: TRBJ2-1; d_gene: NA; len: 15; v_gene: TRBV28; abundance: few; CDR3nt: TGTGCCAGCTATGCGGTTGGGGGTAGGAGGAATGAGCAGTTCTTC; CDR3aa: CASYAVGGRRNEQFF
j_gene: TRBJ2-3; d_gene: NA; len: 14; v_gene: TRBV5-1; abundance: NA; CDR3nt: TGCGCCAGCAGCCTCCGGGACTTTACAGATACGCAGTATTTT; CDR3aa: CASSLRDFTDTQYF
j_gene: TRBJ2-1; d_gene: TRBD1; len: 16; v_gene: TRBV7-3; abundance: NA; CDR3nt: TGTGCCAGCAGCAAAGCCGGGACAGGGGTGGAGAATGAGCAGTTCTTC; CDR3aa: CASSKAGTGVENEQFF
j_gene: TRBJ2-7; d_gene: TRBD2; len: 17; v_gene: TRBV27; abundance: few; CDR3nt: TGTGCCAGCAGTCACAGCTTAGGGACTAGCGGAACGAGCGAGCAGTACTTC; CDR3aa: CASSHSLGTSGTSEQYF
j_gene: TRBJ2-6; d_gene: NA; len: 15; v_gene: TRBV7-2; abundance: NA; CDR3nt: TGTGCCAGCAGCGACAGACGCTCGGGGGCCAACGTCCTGACTTTC; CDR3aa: CASSDRRSGANVLTF
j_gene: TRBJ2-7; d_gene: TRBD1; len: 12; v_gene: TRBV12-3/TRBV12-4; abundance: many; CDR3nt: TGTGCCAGCAGTCCGACAGGGGTCGAGCAGTACTTC; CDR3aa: CASSPTGVEQYF
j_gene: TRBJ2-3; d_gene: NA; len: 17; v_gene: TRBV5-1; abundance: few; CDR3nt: TGCGCCAGCAGCTTGGCCCCCCACGCACAGGGTTTCGATACGCAGTATTTT; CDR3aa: CASSLAPHAQGFDTQYF
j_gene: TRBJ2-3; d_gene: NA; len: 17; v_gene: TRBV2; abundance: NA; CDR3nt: TGTGCCAGCAGTGAAGGGTACGACGGTACTAGCACAGATACGCAGTATTTT; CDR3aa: CASSEGYDGTSTDTQYF